Sequencing of this T cell receptor (beta chain) was carried out in a study of T cell changes during pregnancy in multiple sclerosis (dated by TCRdb to about 2019). Broadly, across the study: The study looked at changes in the T cell repertoire across pregnancy in women with multiple sclerosis.

Library creation used the immunoSEQ multiplex PCR assay. TCRdb holds this immuneACCESS table with in-frame rearrangements only. Some clones are missing; in checked studies, unresolved V genes explain under half, and the rest has no known cause. The sample has approximately 57,000 clones on record, about 92% of them singletons. The ten largest account for just under 0.2% of the sample. Taken from cysteine to phenylalanine, the CDR3 has 13 residues. Just CDR3 DNA is preserved here, 39 bases in frame from base 1. The junction carries 9 bases between V and J, which are trimmed by 4 bases and 5 bases respectively. CDR1 and CDR2 are read off the germline V gene as MNHEY and SVGAGI. A word on this clone: Its antigen remains unidentified. Per-base quality was not reported, and no clone a single base away is much larger than it.

The sequences come from CD4+ T cells from peripheral blood mononuclear cells, collected in the second trimester of pregnancy. The sequence is built from TRBV6-5 and TRBJ2-1; no D gene can be assigned with confidence. The clonotype was recovered from a female donor with multiple sclerosis, enrolled in a pregnancy study. The CDR3 corresponds to CASSLGQHNEQFF. The DNA sequence is given as TGTGCCAGCAGTTTGGGCCAACACAATGAGCAGTTCTTC.